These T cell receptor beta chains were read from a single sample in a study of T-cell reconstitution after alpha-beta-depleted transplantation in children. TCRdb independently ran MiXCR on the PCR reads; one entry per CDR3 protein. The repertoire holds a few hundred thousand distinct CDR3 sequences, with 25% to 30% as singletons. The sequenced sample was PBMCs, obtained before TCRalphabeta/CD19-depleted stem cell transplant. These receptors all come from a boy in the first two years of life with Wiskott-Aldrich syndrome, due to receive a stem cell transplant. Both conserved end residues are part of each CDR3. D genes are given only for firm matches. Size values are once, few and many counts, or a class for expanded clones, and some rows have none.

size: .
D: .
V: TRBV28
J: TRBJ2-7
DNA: TGTGCCAGCACTGGCTACGAGCAGTACTTC
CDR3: CASTGYEQYF

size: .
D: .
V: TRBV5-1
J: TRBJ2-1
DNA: TGCGCCAGCAGCTATGTTGCCTACAATGAGCAGTTCTTC
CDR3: CASSYVAYNEQFF

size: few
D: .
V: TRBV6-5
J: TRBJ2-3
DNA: TGTGCCAGCAGTTACTCGACGGACTTGGGCGCAGATACGCAGTATTTT
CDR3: CASSYSTDLGADTQYF

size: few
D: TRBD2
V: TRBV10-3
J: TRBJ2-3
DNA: TGTGCCATCAGTGACGCTAGCGGGAGTGATACGCAGTATTTT
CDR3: CAISDASGSDTQYF

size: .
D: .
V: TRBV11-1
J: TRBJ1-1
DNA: TGTGCCAGCAGCTTCTTTGAGGGGAGCACTGAAGCTTTCTTT
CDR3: CASSFFEGSTEAFF

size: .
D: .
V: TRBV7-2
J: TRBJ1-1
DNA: TGTGCCAGCAGCTTTCGACAGTCGCCCTTAGGGAACACTGAAGCTTTCTTT
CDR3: CASSFRQSPLGNTEAFF

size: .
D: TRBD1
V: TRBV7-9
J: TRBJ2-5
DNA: TGTGCCAGCAGCCTAAGGGGACAGTCTATGAAGACCCAGTACTTC
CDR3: CASSLRGQSMKTQYF

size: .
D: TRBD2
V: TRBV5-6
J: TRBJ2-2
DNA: TGTGCCAGCAGCTTGGAACTAGCGGGAGGGTCCTCGAACACCGGGGAGCTGTTTTTT
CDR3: CASSLELAGGSSNTGELFF

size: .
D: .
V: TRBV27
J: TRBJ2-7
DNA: TGTGCCAGCAGTTTGGGTCCCATGCCCTACGAGCAGTACTTC
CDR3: CASSLGPMPYEQYF

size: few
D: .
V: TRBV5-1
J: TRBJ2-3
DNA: TGCGCCAGCAGCTTGGCGGACTACGACACAGATACGCAGTATTTT
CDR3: CASSLADYDTDTQYF

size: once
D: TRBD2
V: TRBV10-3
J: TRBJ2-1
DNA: TGTGCCATCAGGATGACTAGCGGGAGGCCCTACAATGAGCAGTTCTTC
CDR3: CAIRMTSGRPYNEQFF

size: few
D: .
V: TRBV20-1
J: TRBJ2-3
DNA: TGCAGTGCTAGGCCCCCTGATGGCACAGATACGCAGTATTTT
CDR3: CSARPPDGTDTQYF

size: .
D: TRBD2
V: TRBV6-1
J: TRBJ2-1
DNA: TGTGCCAGCAGACAGAACCGGGCTAGCGGGATGTACAATGAGCAGTTCTTC
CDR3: CASRQNRASGMYNEQFF

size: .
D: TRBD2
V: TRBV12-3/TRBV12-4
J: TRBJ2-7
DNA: TGTGCCAGCAGTCCTCGGTCCGGGACTAGCGGGTACGAGCAGTACTTC
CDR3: CASSPRSGTSGYEQYF

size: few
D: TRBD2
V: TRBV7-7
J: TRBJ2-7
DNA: TGTGCCAGCAGCTTAACTAGCGAAACCGAGCAGTACTTC
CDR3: CASSLTSETEQYF

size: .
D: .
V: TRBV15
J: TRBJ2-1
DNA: TGTGCCACCAGCAGACGAGGGGCTCGGGATGAGCAGTTCTTC
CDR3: CATSRRGARDEQFF

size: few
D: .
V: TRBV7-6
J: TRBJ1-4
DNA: TGTGCCAGCAGCTTATTTCCAGCCCCTAATGAAAAACTGTTTTTT
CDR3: CASSLFPAPNEKLFF

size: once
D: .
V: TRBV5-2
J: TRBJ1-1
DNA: TGTGCCAGCACCGTGGCCAGGGGGCCTAACACTGAAGCTTTCTTT
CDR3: CASTVARGPNTEAFF

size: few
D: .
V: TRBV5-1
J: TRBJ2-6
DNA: TGCGCCAGCAGCTTGTGGGGCGCATTGGACTCTGGGGCCAACGTCCTGACTTTC
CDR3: CASSLWGALDSGANVLTF

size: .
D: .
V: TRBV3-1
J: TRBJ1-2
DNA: TGTGCCAGCAGCCAAGAAATGAGGAGGACAGGCTACACCTTC
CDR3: CASSQEMRRTGYTF

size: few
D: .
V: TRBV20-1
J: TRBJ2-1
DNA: TGCAGTGCTAAGGCCCCTGGGGGCCGTCATGAGCAGTTCTTC
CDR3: CSAKAPGGRHEQFF

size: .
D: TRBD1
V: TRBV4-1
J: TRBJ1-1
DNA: TGCGCCAGCAGCCAAGAAACAGGGGGCAGGAGAGCTTTCTTT
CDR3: CASSQETGGRRAFF

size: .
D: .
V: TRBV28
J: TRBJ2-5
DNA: TGTGCCAGCAAGAGGGGGTCCCAAGAGACCCAGTACTTC
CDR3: CASKRGSQETQYF

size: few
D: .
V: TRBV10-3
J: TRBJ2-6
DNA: TGTGCCATCAGGGAGAACTTCGGTACTGGGGCCAACGTCCTGACTTTC
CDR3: CAIRENFGTGANVLTF

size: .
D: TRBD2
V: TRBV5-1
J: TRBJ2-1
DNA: TGCGCCAGCAGCTTTCCCCGTGCTAGCGGTCGGGGTAATGAGCAGTTCTTC
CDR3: CASSFPRASGRGNEQFF

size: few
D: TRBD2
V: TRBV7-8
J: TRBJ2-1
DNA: TGTGCCAGCAGCTTCAAACTAGCGGGAGTAGAGAATGAGCAGTTCTTC
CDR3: CASSFKLAGVENEQFF